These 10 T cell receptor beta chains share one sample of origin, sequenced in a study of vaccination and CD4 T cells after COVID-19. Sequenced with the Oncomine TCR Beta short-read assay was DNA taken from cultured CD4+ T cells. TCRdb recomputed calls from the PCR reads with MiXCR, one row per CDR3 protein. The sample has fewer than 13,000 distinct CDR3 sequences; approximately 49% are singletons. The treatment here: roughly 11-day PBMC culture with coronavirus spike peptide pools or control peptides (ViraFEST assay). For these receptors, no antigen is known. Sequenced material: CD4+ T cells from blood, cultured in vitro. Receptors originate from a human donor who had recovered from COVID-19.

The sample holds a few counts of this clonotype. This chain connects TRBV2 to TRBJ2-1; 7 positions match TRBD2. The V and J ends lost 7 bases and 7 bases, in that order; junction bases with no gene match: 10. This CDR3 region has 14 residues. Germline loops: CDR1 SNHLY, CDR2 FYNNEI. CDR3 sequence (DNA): TGTGCCAGCACCGTAGCGGGCCAGTTTAATGAGCAGTTCTTC. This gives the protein CASTVAGQFNEQFF.

Written as DNA, the CDR3 is TGTGCCAGCAGCATGACAGAGTACGAGCAGTACTTC. Encoded protein: CASSMTEYEQYF. The chain combines TRBV7-2 with TRBJ2-7; maybe TRBD1 (5 bases). The CDR3 covers 12 residues. Germline-derived CDR1 and CDR2 are SGHTA and FQGNSA. V lost 5 bases and J 4 bases, leaving 9 bases between the germline ends.

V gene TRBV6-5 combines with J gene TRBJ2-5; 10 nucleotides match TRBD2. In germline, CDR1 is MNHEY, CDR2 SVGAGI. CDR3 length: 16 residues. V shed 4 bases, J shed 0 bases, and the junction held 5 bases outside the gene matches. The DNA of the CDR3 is TGTGCCAGCAGTTCCCTAGCGGGAGCGTACCAAGAGACCCAGTACTTC. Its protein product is CASSSLAGAYQETQYF.

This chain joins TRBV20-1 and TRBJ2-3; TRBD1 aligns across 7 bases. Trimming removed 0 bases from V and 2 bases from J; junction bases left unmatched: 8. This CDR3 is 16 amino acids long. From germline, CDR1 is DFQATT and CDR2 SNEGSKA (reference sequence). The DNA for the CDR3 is TGCAGTGCTAGAGATAGCCGGACAGGCTACACAGATACGCAGTATTTT. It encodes CSARDSRTGYTDTQYF.

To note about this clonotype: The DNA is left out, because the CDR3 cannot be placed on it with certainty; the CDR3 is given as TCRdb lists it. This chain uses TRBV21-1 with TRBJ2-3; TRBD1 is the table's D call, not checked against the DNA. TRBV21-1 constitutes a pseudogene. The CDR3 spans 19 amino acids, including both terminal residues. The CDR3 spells CASSKVAGGTGVSTDTQYF.

CDR3 residues: CSARGSGALYEQYF. For the CDR3, the DNA is TGCAGTGCTAGAGGTAGCGGGGCATTATACGAGCAGTACTTC. V usage is TRBV20-1 and J usage is TRBJ2-7, with 8 bases matching TRBD2. With V trimmed by 1 base and J by 4 bases, 6 bases remained unmatched. This CDR3 is built from 14 residues. CDR1 DFQATT and CDR2 SNEGSKA come from the germline V gene (reference sequence).

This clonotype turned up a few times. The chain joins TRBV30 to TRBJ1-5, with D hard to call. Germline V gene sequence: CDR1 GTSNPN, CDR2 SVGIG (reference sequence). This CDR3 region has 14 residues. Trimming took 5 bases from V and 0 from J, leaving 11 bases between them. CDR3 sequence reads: CAWAQRYSNQPQHF. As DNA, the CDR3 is TGTGCCTGGGCCCAGCGATATAGCAATCAGCCCCAGCATTTT.

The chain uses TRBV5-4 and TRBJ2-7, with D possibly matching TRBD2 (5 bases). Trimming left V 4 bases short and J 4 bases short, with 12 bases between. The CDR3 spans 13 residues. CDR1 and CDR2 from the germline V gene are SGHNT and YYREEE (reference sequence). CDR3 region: CASSTGKGYEQYF. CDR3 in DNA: TGTGCCAGCAGCACCGGGAAAGGATACGAGCAGTACTTC.

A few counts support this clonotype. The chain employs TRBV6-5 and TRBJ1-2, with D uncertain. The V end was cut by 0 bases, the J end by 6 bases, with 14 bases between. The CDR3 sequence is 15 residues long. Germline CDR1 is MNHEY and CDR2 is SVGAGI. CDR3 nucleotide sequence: TGTGCCAGCAGTTACTCTACCCATCTAAGTGATGGCTACACCTTC. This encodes CASSYSTHLSDGYTF.

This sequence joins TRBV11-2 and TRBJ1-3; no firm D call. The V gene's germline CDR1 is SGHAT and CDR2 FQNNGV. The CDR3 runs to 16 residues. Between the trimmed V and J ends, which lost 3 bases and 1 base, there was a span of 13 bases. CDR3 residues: CASSFAQDISGNTIYF. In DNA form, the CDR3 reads TGTGCCAGCAGCTTTGCCCAAGACATTTCTGGAAACACCATATATTTT.